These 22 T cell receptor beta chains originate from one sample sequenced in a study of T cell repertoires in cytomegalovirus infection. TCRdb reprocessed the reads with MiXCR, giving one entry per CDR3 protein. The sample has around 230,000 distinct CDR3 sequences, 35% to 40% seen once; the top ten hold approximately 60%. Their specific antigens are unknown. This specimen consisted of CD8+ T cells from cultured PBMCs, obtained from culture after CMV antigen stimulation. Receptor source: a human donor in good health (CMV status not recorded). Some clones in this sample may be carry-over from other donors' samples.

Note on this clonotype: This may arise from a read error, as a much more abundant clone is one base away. CDR3 in amino acids: CASGPSGANVLTF. CDR3 coding DNA: TGTGCCAGCGGACCGTCTGGGGCCAACGTCCTGACTTTC. This rearrangement joins TRBV12-3 or TRBV12-4 to TRBJ2-6, with D uncertain. The length of the CDR3 is 13 residues. Trimming pared 8 bases from V and 1 base from J, leaving 6 bases between.

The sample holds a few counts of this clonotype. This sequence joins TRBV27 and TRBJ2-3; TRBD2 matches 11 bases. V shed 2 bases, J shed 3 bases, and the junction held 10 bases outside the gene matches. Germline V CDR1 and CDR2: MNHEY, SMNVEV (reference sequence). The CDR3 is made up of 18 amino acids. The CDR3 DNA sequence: TGTGCCAGCAGTTTACGGCTAGCGGGAGGATCAATGACAGATACGCAGTATTTT. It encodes CASSLRLAGGSMTDTQYF.

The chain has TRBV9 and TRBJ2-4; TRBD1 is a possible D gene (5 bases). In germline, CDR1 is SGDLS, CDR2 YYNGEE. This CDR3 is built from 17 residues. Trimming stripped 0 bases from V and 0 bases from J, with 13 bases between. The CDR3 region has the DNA TGTGCCAGCAGCGTAGGGGGCAAGCCCCTAGCCAAAAACATTCAGTACTTC. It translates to CASSVGGKPLAKNIQYF.

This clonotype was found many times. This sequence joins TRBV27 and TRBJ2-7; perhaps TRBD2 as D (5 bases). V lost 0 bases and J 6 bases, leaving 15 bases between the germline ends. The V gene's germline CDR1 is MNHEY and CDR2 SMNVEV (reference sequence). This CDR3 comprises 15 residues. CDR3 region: CASSLSGSADTEQYF. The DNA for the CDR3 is TGTGCCAGCAGTTTATCGGGCTCAGCGGATACCGAGCAGTACTTC.

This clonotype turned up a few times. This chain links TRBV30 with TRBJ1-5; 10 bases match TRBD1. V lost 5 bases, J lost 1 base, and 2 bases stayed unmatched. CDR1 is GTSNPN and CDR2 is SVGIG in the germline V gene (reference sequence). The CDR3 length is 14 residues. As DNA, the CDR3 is TGTGCCTGGGACAGGGGGCGAAGCAATCAGCCCCAGCATTTT. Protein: CAWDRGRSNQPQHF.

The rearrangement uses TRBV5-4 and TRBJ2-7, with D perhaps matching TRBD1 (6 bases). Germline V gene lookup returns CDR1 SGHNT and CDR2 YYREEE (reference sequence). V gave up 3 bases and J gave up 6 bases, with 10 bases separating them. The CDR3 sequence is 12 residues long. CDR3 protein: CASSSQGREQYF. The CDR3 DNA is TGTGCCAGCAGCTCACAGGGACGCGAGCAGTACTTC. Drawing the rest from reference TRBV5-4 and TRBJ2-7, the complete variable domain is ETGVTQSPTHLIKTRGQQVTLRCSSQSGHNTVSWYQQALGQGPQFIFQYYREEENGRGNFPPRFSGLQFPNYSSELNVNALELDDSALYLCASSSQGREQYFGPGTRLTVT.

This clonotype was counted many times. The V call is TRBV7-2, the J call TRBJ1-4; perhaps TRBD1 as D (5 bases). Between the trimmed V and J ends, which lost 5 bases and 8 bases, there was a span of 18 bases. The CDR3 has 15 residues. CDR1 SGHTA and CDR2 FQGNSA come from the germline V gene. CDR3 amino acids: CASSKPGRASEKLFF. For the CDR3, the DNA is TGTGCCAGCAGCAAGCCCGGCAGGGCCAGCGAAAAACTGTTTTTT.

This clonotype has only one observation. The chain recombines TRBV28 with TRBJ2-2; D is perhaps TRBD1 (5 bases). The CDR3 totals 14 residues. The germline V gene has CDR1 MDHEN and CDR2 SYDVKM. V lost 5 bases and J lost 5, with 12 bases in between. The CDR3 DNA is TGTGCCAGCAGTCTAATAAAGGGGACCGGGGAGCTGTTTTTT. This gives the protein CASSLIKGTGELFF.

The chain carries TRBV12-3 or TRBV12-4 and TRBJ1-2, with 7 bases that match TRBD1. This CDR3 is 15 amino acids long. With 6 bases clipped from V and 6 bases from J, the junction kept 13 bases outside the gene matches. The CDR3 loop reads CASRHRGTGPNGYTF. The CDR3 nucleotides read TGTGCCAGCAGGCACAGGGGTACCGGCCCCAATGGCTACACCTTC.

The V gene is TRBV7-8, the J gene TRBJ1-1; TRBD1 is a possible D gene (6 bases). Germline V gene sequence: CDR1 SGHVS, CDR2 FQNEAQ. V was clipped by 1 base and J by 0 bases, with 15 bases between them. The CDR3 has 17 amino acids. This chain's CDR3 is CASSLGGGENMNTEAFF. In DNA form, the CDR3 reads TGTGCCAGCAGCTTAGGAGGGGGAGAGAACATGAACACTGAAGCTTTCTTT.

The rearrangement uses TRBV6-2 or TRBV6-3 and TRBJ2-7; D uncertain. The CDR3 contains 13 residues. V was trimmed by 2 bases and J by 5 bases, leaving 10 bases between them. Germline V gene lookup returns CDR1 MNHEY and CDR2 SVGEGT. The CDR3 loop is CASSYGGIDEQYF. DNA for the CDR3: TGTGCCAGCAGTTACGGCGGAATAGACGAGCAGTACTTC.

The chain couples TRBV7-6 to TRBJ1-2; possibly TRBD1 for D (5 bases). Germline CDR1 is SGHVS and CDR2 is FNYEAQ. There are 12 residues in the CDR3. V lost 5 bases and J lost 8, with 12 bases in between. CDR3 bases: TGTGCCAGCAGCCCAGGGAGGGACGGCTACACCTTC. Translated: CASSPGRDGYTF.

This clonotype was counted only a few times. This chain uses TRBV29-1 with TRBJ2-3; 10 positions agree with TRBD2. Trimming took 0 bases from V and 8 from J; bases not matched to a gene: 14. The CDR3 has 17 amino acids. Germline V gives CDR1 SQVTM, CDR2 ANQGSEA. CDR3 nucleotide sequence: TGCAGCGTTGAAGATAGGGCGCTAGCGGGAGCCGGGGTTACGCAGTATTTT. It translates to CSVEDRALAGAGVTQYF.

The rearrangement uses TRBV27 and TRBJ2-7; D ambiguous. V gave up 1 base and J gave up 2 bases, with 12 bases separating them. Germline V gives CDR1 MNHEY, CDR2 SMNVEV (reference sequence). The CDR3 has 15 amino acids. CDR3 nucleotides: TGTGCCAGCAGTTTATACCCCCCAGAAACCTACGAGCAGTACTTC. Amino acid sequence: CASSLYPPETYEQYF.

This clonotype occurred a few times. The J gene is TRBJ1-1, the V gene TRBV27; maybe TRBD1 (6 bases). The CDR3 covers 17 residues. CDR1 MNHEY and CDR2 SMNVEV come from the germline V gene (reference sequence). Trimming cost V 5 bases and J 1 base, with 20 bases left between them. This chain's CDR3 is CASSLNRDSTANTEAFF. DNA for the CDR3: TGTGCCAGCAGTCTCAACAGGGATTCGACGGCGAACACTGAAGCTTTCTTT.

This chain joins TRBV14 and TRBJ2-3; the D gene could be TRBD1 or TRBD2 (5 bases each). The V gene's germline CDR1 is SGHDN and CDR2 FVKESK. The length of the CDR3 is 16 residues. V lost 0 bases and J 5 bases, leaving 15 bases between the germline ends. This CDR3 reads CASSQDHGAPLDTQYF. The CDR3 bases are TGTGCCAGCAGCCAAGATCACGGGGCGCCTCTAGATACGCAGTATTTT.

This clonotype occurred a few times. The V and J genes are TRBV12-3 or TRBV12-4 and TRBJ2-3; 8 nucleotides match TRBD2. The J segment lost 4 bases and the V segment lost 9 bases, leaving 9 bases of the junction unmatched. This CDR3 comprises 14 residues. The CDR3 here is CASFDGGAADTQYF. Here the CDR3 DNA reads TGTGCCAGTTTCGACGGGGGGGCCGCAGATACGCAGTATTTT.

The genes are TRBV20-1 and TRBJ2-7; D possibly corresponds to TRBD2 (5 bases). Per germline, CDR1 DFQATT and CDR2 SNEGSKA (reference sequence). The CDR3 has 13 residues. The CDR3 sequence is CSPELAKTYEQYF. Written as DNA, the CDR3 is TGCAGCCCTGAGCTAGCCAAGACCTACGAGCAGTACTTC.

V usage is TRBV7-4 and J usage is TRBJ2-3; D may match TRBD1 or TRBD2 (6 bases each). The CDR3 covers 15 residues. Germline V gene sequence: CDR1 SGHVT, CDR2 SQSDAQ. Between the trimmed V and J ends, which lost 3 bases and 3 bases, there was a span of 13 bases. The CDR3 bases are TGTGCCAGCAGCTTTGGAGGGGGAGGTACAGATACGCAGTATTTT. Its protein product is CASSFGGGGTDTQYF.

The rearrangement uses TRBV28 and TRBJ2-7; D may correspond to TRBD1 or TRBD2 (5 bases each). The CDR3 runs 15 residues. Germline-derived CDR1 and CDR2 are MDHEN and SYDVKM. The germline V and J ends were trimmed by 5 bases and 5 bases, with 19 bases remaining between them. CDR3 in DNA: TGTGCCAGCAGTACCCTCGGGTCAGGGACCCACGAGCAGTACTTC. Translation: CASSTLGSGTHEQYF.

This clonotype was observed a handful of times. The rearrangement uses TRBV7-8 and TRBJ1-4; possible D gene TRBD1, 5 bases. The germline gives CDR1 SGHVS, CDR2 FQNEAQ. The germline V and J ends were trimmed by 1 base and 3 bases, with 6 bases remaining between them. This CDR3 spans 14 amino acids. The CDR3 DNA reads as TGTGCCAGCAGCTTAGGACAGCCTAATGAAAAACTGTTTTTT. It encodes CASSLGQPNEKLFF.

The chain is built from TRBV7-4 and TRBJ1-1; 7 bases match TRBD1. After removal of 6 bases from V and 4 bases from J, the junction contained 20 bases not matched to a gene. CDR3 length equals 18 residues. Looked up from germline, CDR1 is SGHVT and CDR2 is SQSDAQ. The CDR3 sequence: CASSSPRRDRILSTEAFF. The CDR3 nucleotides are TGTGCCAGCAGTTCCCCGAGGCGGGACAGAATTCTCAGCACTGAAGCTTTCTTT.